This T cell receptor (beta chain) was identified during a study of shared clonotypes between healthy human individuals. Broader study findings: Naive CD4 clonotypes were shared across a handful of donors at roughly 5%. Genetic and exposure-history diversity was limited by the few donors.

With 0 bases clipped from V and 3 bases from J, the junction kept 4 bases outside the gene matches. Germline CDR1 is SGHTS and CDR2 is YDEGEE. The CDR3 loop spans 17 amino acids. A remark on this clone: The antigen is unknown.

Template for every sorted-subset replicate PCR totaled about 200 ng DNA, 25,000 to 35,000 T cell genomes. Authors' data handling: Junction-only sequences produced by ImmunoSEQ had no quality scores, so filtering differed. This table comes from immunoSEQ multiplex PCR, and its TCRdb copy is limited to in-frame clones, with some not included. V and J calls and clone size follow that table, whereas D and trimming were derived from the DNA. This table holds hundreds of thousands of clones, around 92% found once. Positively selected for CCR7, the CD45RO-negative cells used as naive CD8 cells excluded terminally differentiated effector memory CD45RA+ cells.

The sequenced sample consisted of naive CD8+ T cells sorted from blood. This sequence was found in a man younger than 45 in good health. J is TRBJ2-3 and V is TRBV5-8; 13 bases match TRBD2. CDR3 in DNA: TGTGCCAGCAGCTTGGTGACTAGCGGGAGGCCGACAGATACGCAGTATTTT. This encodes CASSLVTSGRPTDTQYF.